This paragraph covers one T cell receptor (beta chain) sequence. Its antigen is as yet unknown. CDR3 length equals 14 residues. Germline V gives CDR1 MNHNS, CDR2 SASEGT. Between the trimmed V and J ends, which lost 1 base and 6 bases, there was a span of 10 bases. The data are from a study of blood T cells in healthy people across ages. Study-wide results and limits: Per million T cells, TCR beta diversity dropped about linearly as age rose.

A sample-barcoded 5' primer and a J-beta primer mix were used in a second PCR of roughly 7 to 11 cycles. A template-switch adaptor that had 12 random nucleotides put a tag on each cDNA molecule. TCRdb used MiXCR to reprocess the 5' RACE reads, holding one entry per CDR3 protein. The table records about 650,000 distinct CDR3 sequences, over 40% of them present only once. There were healthy Caucasian individuals from Russia, aged about 6 to 100, serving as donors. Each sample yielded at least 6 million isolated PBMCs. The receptor's source is a woman older than 75 in good health. The V gene is TRBV6-1, the J gene TRBJ2-1, with D uncertain. The sample comprised blood. CDR3 residues: CASSEGLDVNEQFF. The CDR3 DNA sequence: TGTGCCAGCAGTGAAGGACTGGACGTCAATGAGCAGTTCTTC.